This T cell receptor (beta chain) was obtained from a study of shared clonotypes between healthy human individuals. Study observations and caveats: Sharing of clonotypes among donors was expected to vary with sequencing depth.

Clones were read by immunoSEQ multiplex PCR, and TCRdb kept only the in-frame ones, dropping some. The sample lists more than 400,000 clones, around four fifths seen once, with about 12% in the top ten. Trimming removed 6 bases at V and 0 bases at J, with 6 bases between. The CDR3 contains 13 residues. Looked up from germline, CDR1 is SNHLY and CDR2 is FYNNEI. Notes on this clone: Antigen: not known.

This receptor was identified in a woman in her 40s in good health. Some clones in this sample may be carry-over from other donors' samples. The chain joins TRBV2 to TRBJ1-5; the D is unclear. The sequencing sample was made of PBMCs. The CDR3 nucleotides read TGTGCCAGCAGCCCCGATAGCAATCAGCCCCAGCATTTT. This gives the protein CASSPDSNQPQHF. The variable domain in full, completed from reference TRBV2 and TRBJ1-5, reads EPEVTQTPSHQVTQMGQEVILRCVPISNHLYFYWYRQILGQKVEFLVSFYNNEISEKSEIFDDQFSVERPDGSNFTLKIRSTKLEDSAMYFCASSPDSNQPQHFGDGTRLSIL.